This T cell receptor beta chain was captured by sequencing in a study of blood T cell repertoires in COVID-19. Original processing notes: Nucleated cell counts were estimated from reference gene primer amplification. Repertoires were generated with immunoSEQ multiplex PCR, while TCRdb's copy carries only in-frame clones and drops some. V, J and clone size derive from that table, while D and trimming were established from the DNA sequence. The table records 200,000 to 300,000 clones, approximately 80% of them present only once. Losses at the gene ends were 5 bases for V and 2 bases for J; bases not matched to a gene: 5. The CDR3 is 14 amino acids. CDR1 is LGHDT and CDR2 is YNNKEL in the germline V gene (reference sequence).

The chain employs TRBV3-1 (or the pseudogene TRBV3-2) and TRBJ2-7, with 8 bases that match TRBD2. Sequenced: peripheral blood. The origin of this receptor is a man aged 60-69 years with acute or convalescent COVID-19. This CDR3 reads CASSSRAGAYEQYF. The CDR3, as DNA: TGTGCCAGCAGCAGTCGAGCGGGGGCCTACGAGCAGTACTTC.